One sample yielded the 26 T cell receptor beta chains listed below, sequenced in a study of metastatic and nonmetastatic thyroid tumors. Not a single patient had been given any form of treatment at any point before undergoing thyroid surgery. TCRdb re-called the PCR reads via MiXCR. This sample has under 45,000 clones, with 18% found just once. The sample was tumor tissue. Source of these receptors: a female donor with papillary thyroid cancer or a benign thyroid nodule (not recorded which). Some clones in this sample may be carry-over from other donors' samples.

This clone has a count of ten or more. The V and J genes are TRBV20-1 and TRBJ1-1; D is perhaps TRBD1 (6 bases). The CDR3 is 17 residues long. Germline CDR1 reads DFQATT; CDR2 reads SNEGSKA (reference sequence). V lost 6 bases and J 0 bases, leaving 23 bases between the germline ends. CDR3 sequence reads: CSAPFTGRSVLNTEAFF. CDR3 sequence (DNA): TGCAGTGCGCCTTTTACAGGGCGTTCCGTTCTGAACACTGAAGCTTTCTTT.

This clone has a count of ten or more. V usage is TRBV14 and J usage is TRBJ2-7; D possibly corresponds to TRBD2 (5 bases). Germline assignment: CDR1 SGHDN and CDR2 FVKESK. The germline V and J ends were trimmed by 1 base and 4 bases, with 14 bases remaining between them. The CDR3 spans 15 residues. In DNA form, the CDR3 reads TGTGCCAGCAGCCAAGGAGAGGGCAGTAGGTACGAGCAGTACTTC. Amino acid sequence: CASSQGEGSRYEQYF.

This clone appeared a few times. This could be a read error, since a much larger clone is one nucleotide away. The conserved phenylalanine or tryptophan is not found at the CDR3 terminus, so this likely reflects a read error. The chain links TRBV11-1 to TRBJ1-1; 8 bases align to TRBD1. Germline V CDR1 and CDR2: SGHAT, FQDESV (reference sequence). The CDR3 spans 16 residues. The V gene end was trimmed by 5 bases and the J gene end by 0 bases; junction bases not matched to a gene: 8. CDR3 in amino acids: CASSLVTGELNTEAFL. The CDR3 region has the DNA TGTGCCAGCAGCCTGGTGACAGGGGAGTTGAACACTGAAGCTTTCCTT.

Worth noting for this clone: This may be a read error, as it is one base from a much larger clone. Additional DNA sequences in this sample encode the identical CDR3. J is TRBJ2-7 and V is TRBV29-1; D not resolved. Germline V CDR1 and CDR2: SQVTM, ANQGSEA. The CDR3 has 12 amino acids. V was cut by 4 bases and J by 2 bases, with 9 bases left in between. Written as DNA, the CDR3 is TGCAGCGTTGGAGGTCAGGCCTACGAGCAGTACTTC. Residues: CSVGGQAYEQYF.

A remark on this clone: A much more abundant neighbour one base away suggests this may be a read error. The limits of the CDR3 on the DNA are not certain, so only TCRdb's listed CDR3 is given. This chain links TRBV6-6 with TRBJ2-5; the DNA was not used to check the table's D call, TRBD2. The CDR3 comprises 18 residues, both ends counted. CDR1 and CDR2 (germline): MNHNY, SVGAGI (reference sequence). CDR3 protein: CASSYGTSGRWGPGTKYF.

This clone was detected many times. This rearrangement joins TRBV7-3 to TRBJ2-3; unclear D gene. The CDR3 is 13 amino acids. The germline V gene encodes CDR1 SGHTA and CDR2 FQGTGA. The germline V and J ends were trimmed by 1 base and 6 bases, with 8 bases remaining between them. DNA of the CDR3: TGTGCCAGCAGCTTAAATTTGGGGGATACGCAGTATTTT. Protein product: CASSLNLGDTQYF.

This clone was recorded at least ten times. The junction and the germline gene differ at one end; a read error may be behind it. This chain connects TRBV28 to TRBJ1-6, with D possibly being TRBD1 (5 bases). Germline CDR1 is MDHEN and CDR2 is SYDVKM. The CDR3 length is 17 residues. This CDR3 reads CASRKPNRFWMDSSLHF. In DNA, the CDR3 is TGTGCCAGCAGGAAGCCCAACAGGTTTTGGATGGATTCATCCCTCCACTTT.

For this clone: Other DNA sequences of this sample code for an identical CDR3. The chain combines TRBV7-8 with TRBJ1-1, with D possibly matching TRBD1 (5 bases). Per germline, CDR1 SGHVS and CDR2 FQNEAQ. Trimming left V 1 base short and J 5 bases short, with 11 bases between. This CDR3 comprises 14 residues. This chain's CDR3 is CASSLGDPTTEAFF. CDR3 bases: TGTGCCAGCAGCTTAGGGGACCCTACTACTGAAGCTTTCTTT.

This clone was recorded many times. The genes are TRBV18 and TRBJ1-6; a possible D gene is TRBD1 (5 bases). Between the trimmed V and J ends, which lost 6 bases and 8 bases, there was a span of 14 bases. CDR1 KGHSH and CDR2 LQKENI come from the germline V gene. The length of the CDR3 is 14 residues. In nucleotides, the CDR3 is TGTGCCAGCTCGCCTCTATGGGGGGATTCACCCCTCCACTTT. Translation: CASSPLWGDSPLHF.

This clone was picked up many times. The rearrangement links TRBV6-5 to TRBJ1-1; 8 bases map to TRBD1. From germline, CDR1 is MNHEY and CDR2 SVGAGI. Unmatched junction bases numbered 14, after V lost 5 bases and J lost 0 bases. The CDR3 length is 18 residues. The CDR3 nucleotides are TGTGCCAGCAGTCCGGGGGCAGGGGGCTTCGGGGTGAACACTGAAGCTTTCTTT. It yields the protein CASSPGAGGFGVNTEAFF.

There are a few counts of this clone. This clone may be a read error of a much larger clone one base away. Within the sample, other DNA sequences also encode this same CDR3. The chain has TRBV29-1 and TRBJ2-5; 7 bases are a match to TRBD1. The CDR3 sequence is 12 residues long. Germline assignment: CDR1 SQVTM and CDR2 ANQGSEA. CDR3 region: CSVGPQGETQYF. The CDR3 region has the DNA TGCAGCGTTGGCCCCCAGGGGGAGACACAGTACTTC.

This clone was found a few times. Since a much larger clone is just one base distant, this may be a read error. Other DNA sequences from this sample encode an identical CDR3 as well. The chain employs TRBV12-3 or TRBV12-4 and TRBJ2-1; TRBD2 aligns across 9 bases. J lost 9 bases, V lost 7 bases, and 16 bases had no gene match. The length of the CDR3 is 16 residues. The DNA of the CDR3 is TGTGCCAGCACCTACAGACTGGCGGGGGGGCCCGTTGAGCAGTTCTTC. Translated: CASTYRLAGGPVEQFF.

This clone was seen many times. The chain employs TRBV5-8 and TRBJ2-1; 13 bases are shared with TRBD2. V trimming: 7 bases; J trimming: 8 bases; junction bases outside the gene matches: 6. Germline V gene sequence: CDR1 SGHTS, CDR2 YDEGEE. The CDR3 consists of 14 residues. In DNA form, the CDR3 reads TGTGCCAGCCGGACTAGCGGGAGTTGGGATGAGCAGTTCTTC. Translation gives CASRTSGSWDEQFF.

This clone occurred many times. The rearrangement links TRBV12-3 or TRBV12-4 to TRBJ1-3, with 7 bases that match TRBD1. V shed 5 bases, J shed 4 bases, and the junction held 5 bases outside the gene matches. The CDR3 contains 14 residues. CDR3 protein: CASSQQGSGNTIYF. In nucleotides, the CDR3 is TGTGCCAGCAGTCAACAGGGGTCCGGAAACACCATATATTTT.

Many counts were recorded for this clone. The V and J genes are TRBV19 and TRBJ1-1; D is unclear. The CDR3 loop spans 13 amino acids. Germline CDR1 LNHDA, CDR2 SQIVND (reference sequence). Trimming pared 3 bases from V and 2 bases from J, leaving 7 bases between. The CDR3 nucleotides are TGTGCCAGTAGTATGAGTTCTAACACTGAAGCTTTCTTT. Amino acid sequence: CASSMSSNTEAFF.

Regarding this clone: This may stem from a read error, because a much larger clone lies one nucleotide away. The chain is built from TRBV18 and TRBJ2-2; 8 positions match TRBD1. The length of the CDR3 is 15 residues. Germline CDR1 is KGHSH and CDR2 is LQKENI. CDR3 amino acids: CASSPLQGGTGGLFF. The CDR3 region has the DNA TGTGCCAGCTCACCTTTACAGGGGGGCACCGGGGGGCTGTTTTTT.

This clone was observed many times. V and J are TRBV7-9 and TRBJ2-1; maybe TRBD2 (7 bases). CDR1 SEHNR and CDR2 FQNEAQ come from the germline V gene (reference sequence). The length of the CDR3 is 16 residues. Trimming took 1 base from V and 10 from J, leaving 20 bases between them. The CDR3 here is CASSLGGGRAGWEQFF. In nucleotides, the CDR3 is TGTGCCAGCAGCTTAGGGGGGGGCCGGGCTGGCTGGGAGCAGTTCTTC.

The J gene is TRBJ2-7, the V gene TRBV20-1; 8 bases line up with TRBD2. V lost 4 bases to trimming and J lost 4 bases; unmatched junction nucleotides: 15. This CDR3 has 16 residues. The V gene's germline CDR1 is DFQATT and CDR2 SNEGSKA (reference sequence). CDR3 coding DNA: TGCAGTGCTAACGGACTGTCCGGGAGGGCCATGTACGAGCAGTACTTC. The encoded protein is CSANGLSGRAMYEQYF.

This clone was found many times. This chain joins TRBV6-7 and TRBJ2-7; D uncertain. TRBV6-7 is flagged as an ORF with uncertain function. The CDR3 consists of 12 residues. With 5 bases removed from V and 4 bases from J, the gap between germline ends came to 9 bases. CDR3 in amino acids: CASSPPRYEQYF. CDR3 bases: TGTGCCAGCAGTCCGCCTCGATACGAGCAGTACTTC.

This clone was seen many times. The chain uses TRBV10-3 and TRBJ1-2, with D possibly TRBD1 on 6 matching bases. Germline V gene sequence: CDR1 ENHRY, CDR2 SYGVKD. The CDR3 consists of 15 residues. V lost 6 bases and J lost 4, with 18 bases in between. In DNA form, the CDR3 reads TGTGCCATCAGCGAGGGGGGGGGGATTTTCTATGGCTACACCTTC. Its protein product is CAISEGGGIFYGYTF.

This clone came up a few times. This sequence may be a read error, since a much larger clone differs from it by one base. This rearrangement joins TRBV20-1 to TRBJ2-7, with a tentative D call TRBD2 (5 bases). Germline CDR1 reads DFQATT; CDR2 reads SNEGSKA (reference sequence). V was shortened by 1 base and J by 3 bases, with 19 bases between the two germline ends. The CDR3 runs to 16 residues. CDR3 residues: CSARVPVGSRLYEQYF. The CDR3, as DNA: TGCAGTGCTAGAGTCCCCGTAGGGAGCAGACTCTACGAGCAGTACTTC.

This clone was seen at least ten times. The J gene is TRBJ2-1, the V gene TRBV24-1; D may be TRBD1 (6 bases). From germline, CDR1 is KGHDR and CDR2 SFDVKD. The length of the CDR3 is 14 residues. The germline V and J ends were trimmed by 7 bases and 6 bases, with 15 bases remaining between them. The CDR3 here is CATSSGVVRNEQFF. Here the CDR3 DNA reads TGTGCCACCAGCTCAGGGGTGGTGCGCAATGAGCAGTTCTTC.

This clone was observed at least ten times. This chain connects TRBV15 to TRBJ2-5; 9 bases agree with TRBD2. The ends lost 5 bases at V and 5 bases at J; junction bases unmatched: 3. The CDR3 has 13 residues. From germline, CDR1 is LNHNV and CDR2 YYDKDF (reference sequence). The CDR3 sequence: CATSELAGETQYF. The CDR3, as DNA: TGTGCCACCAGCGAACTAGCGGGTGAGACCCAGTACTTC.

This clone was seen at least ten times. The rearrangement joins TRBV4-2 to TRBJ1-5; 8 nucleotides match TRBD1. Trimming removed 4 bases from V and 4 bases from J; junction bases left unmatched: 6. Germline V CDR1 and CDR2: LGHNA, YNFKEQ. The CDR3 length is 15 residues. This chain's CDR3 is CASSPEDRVNQPQHF. Written as DNA, the CDR3 is TGTGCCAGCAGCCCGGAGGACAGGGTGAATCAGCCCCAGCATTTT.

Turning to this clone: One end of the junction does not line up with germline, which may come from a read error. The V and J genes are TRBV6-4 and TRBJ2-1, with D uncertain. The V gene's germline CDR1 is MRHNA and CDR2 SNTAGT. The CDR3 length is 15 residues. CDR3 in DNA: TGTGCCAGCAGTGAAGTTGTACGGAACTACAATGGGCAGTTCTTC. Protein: CASSEVVRNYNGQFF.

This clone was observed at least ten times. The chain carries TRBV6-1 and TRBJ2-3; no reliable D call. The CDR3 extends over 13 amino acids. V lost 5 bases to trimming and J lost 1 base, with 7 bases between them. In germline, CDR1 is MNHNS, CDR2 SASEGT. The CDR3 sequence: CASSPVGTDTQYF. The CDR3 bases are TGTGCCAGCAGTCCAGTTGGCACAGATACGCAGTATTTT.